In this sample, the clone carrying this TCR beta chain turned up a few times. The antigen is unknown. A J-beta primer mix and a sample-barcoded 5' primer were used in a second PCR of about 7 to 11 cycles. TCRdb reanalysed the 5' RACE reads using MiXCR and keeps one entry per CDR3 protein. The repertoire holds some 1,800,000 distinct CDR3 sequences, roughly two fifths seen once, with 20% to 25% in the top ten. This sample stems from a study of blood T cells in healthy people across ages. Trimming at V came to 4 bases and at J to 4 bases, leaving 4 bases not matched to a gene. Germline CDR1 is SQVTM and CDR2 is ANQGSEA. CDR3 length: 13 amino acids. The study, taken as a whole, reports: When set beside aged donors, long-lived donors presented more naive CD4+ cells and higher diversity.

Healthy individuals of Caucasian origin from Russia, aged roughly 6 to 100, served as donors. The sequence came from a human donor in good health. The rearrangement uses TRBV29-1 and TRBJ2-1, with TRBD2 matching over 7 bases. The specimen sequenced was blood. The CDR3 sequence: CSVGGGGYNEQFF. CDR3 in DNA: TGCAGCGTTGGGGGGGGAGGATACAATGAGCAGTTCTTC.